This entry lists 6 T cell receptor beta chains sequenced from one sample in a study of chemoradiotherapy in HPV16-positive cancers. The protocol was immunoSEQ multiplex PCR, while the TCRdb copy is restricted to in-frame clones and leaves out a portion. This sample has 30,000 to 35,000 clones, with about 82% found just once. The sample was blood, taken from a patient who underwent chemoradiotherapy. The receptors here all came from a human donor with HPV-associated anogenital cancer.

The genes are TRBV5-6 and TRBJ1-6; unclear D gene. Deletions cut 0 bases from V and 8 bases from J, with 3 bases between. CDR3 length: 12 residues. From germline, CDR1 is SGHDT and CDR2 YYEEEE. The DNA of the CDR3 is TGTGCCAGCAGCTTGGGTGATTCACCCCTCCACTTT. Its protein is CASSLGDSPLHF.

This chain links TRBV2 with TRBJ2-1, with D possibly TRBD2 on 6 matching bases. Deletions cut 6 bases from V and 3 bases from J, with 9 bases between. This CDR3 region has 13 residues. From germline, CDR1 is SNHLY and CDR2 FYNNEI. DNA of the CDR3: TGTGCCAGCAGATTGGGACTCTACAATGAGCAGTTCTTC. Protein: CASRLGLYNEQFF.

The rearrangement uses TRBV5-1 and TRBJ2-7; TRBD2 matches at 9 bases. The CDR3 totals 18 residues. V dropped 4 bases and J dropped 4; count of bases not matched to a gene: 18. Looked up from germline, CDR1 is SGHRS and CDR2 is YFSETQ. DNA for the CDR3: TGCGCCAGCAGCCAGGCGACAGGGCCAGCGGGGGGCTTGTACGAGCAGTACTTC. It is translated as CASSQATGPAGGLYEQYF.

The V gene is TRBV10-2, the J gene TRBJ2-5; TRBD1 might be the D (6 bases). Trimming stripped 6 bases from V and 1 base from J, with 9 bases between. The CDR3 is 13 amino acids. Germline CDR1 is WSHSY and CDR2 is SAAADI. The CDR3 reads CASRRDIQETQYF. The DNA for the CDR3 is TGCGCCAGCAGAAGGGACATCCAAGAGACCCAGTACTTC.

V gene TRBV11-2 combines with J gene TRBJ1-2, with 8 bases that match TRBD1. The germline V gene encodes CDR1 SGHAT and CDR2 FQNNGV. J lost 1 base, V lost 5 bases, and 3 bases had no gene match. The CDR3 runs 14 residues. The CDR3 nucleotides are TGTGCCAGCAGCGGAGGACAGGGTAACTATGGCTACACCTTC. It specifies CASSGGQGNYGYTF.

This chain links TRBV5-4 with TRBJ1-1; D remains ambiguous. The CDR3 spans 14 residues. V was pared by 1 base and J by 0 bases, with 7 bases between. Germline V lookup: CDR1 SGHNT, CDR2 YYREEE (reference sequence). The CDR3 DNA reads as TGTGCCAGCAGCTTGTCGAGAGTGAACACTGAAGCTTTCTTT. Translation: CASSLSRVNTEAFF.